This T cell receptor beta chain was sequenced for a study of blood T cell repertoires in COVID-19. Across the study: Donors in the United States, Italy and Spain gave samples during acute or convalescent COVID-19. In each case, the material was cDNA or gDNA derived from T cells, B-cell-depleted T cells, or PBMCs.

Methods used by the authors: Estimated nucleated cell counts came from reference gene primer amplification. Data came from immunoSEQ multiplex PCR; TCRdb stores just in-frame clones and leaves some out. Clone size and the V and J calls come from that table; the DNA yielded D and trimming. The repertoire holds about 160,000 clones, around 84% seen once, with roughly 8% in the top ten. CDR3 length: 15 amino acids. With V trimmed by 6 bases and J by 1 base, 7 bases remained unmatched. Germline-derived CDR1 and CDR2 are LNHDA and SQIVND (reference sequence). The study counted Cohort 3 donors as recovered given two negative PCRs, clearance, or symptom resolution.

The receptor comes from a woman in her forties or fifties who had recovered from COVID-19. This chain joins TRBV19 and TRBJ2-3, with 7 bases matching TRBD2. Sequencing was carried out using PBMCs or T cells enriched from blood (not recorded which). The CDR3 is CASSPGGGGTDTQYF. Here the CDR3 DNA reads TGTGCCAGTAGCCCCGGGGGAGGGGGCACAGATACGCAGTATTTT.